These 16 T cell receptor beta chains share one sample of origin, sequenced in a study of Ad26.COV2.S vaccination and SARS-CoV-2 variants. This table comes from immunoSEQ multiplex PCR, and its TCRdb copy is limited to in-frame clones, with some not included. The sample holds under 550,000 clones; 75% to 95% are singletons and the top ten take 12%. Documented treatment: some 20 received Ad26.COV2.S at low or high dose, single or two shots; roughly 5 received placebo; per-sample allocation not given. Sampling was performed 63 days after the first vaccine or placebo injection. Sequenced here: peripheral blood, sampled in a trial of Ad26.COV2.S vaccine versus placebo. The receptor source for this set is a person between 18 and 60 years old who received the Ad26.COV2.S COVID-19 vaccine or a placebo.

The chain links TRBV9 to TRBJ2-5; 13 nucleotides line up with TRBD2. Per germline, CDR1 SGDLS and CDR2 YYNGEE. V dropped 0 bases and J dropped 5; count of bases not matched to a gene: 7. The CDR3 has 17 residues. CDR3 DNA sequence: TGTGCCAGCAGCGTAGGACTAGCGGGAGGTTCGGAGGAGACCCAGTACTTC. Residues: CASSVGLAGGSEETQYF.

The gene calls are TRBV7-8 and TRBJ2-6, with D uncertain. The V gene's germline CDR1 is SGHVS and CDR2 FQNEAQ. The V end lost 3 bases, the J end lost 10 bases, and 13 bases lay between the germline ends. CDR3 length: 14 amino acids. For the CDR3, the DNA is TGTGCCAGCAGCTTTGGAGCTTATCGTAACGTCCTGACTTTC. This gives the protein CASSFGAYRNVLTF.

The chain links TRBV9 to TRBJ2-1; 9 positions match TRBD1. The germline V gene encodes CDR1 SGDLS and CDR2 YYNGEE. The CDR3 consists of 16 residues. J lost 2 bases, V lost 4 bases, and 7 bases had no gene match. CDR3 sequence reads: CASSSMGQGAYNEQFF. The CDR3 DNA reads as TGTGCCAGCAGCAGCATGGGACAGGGCGCCTACAATGAGCAGTTCTTC.

The chain recombines TRBV29-1 with TRBJ2-5, with 10 bases fitting TRBD2. The CDR3 has 13 residues. J was trimmed by 5 bases and V by 4 bases; bases with no gene match: 4. CDR1 SQVTM and CDR2 ANQGSEA come from the germline V gene. In DNA form, the CDR3 reads TGCAGCGTTGTTAGGGGACTAGCGGAGACCCAGTACTTC. The encoded protein is CSVVRGLAETQYF.

The V call is TRBV5-6, the J call TRBJ2-1, with D possibly TRBD2 on 6 matching bases. The CDR3 length is 16 residues. Trimming removed 4 bases at V and 0 bases at J, with 14 bases between. Germline V gives CDR1 SGHDT, CDR2 YYEEEE. The CDR3 DNA sequence: TGTGCCAGCAGCAGATATAGCGGTAGCTCCTACAATGAGCAGTTCTTC. Translating it yields CASSRYSGSSYNEQFF.

V is TRBV28 and J is TRBJ2-5; perhaps TRBD2 as D (5 bases). This CDR3 is built from 17 residues. The germline V gene encodes CDR1 MDHEN and CDR2 SYDVKM. V lost 2 bases to trimming and J lost 4 bases, with 20 bases between them. DNA of the CDR3: TGTGCCAGCAGTTTAGGTGGTGGGAGAGGTTGGGGAGAGACCCAGTACTTC. It encodes CASSLGGGRGWGETQYF.

CDR3 in DNA: TGTGCCAGCAGCCCTTTACCTCCCGGGACAGACTGGACGAATCAGCCCCAGCATTTT. It encodes CASSPLPPGTDWTNQPQHF. V and J are TRBV6-2 or TRBV6-3 and TRBJ1-5, with TRBD1 matching over 7 bases. The CDR3 has 19 amino acids. From germline, CDR1 is MNHEY and CDR2 SVGEGT. With V trimmed by 6 bases and J by 4 bases, 21 bases remained unmatched.

The rearrangement uses TRBV11-2 and TRBJ2-7; 14 positions match TRBD2. The CDR3 length is 17 residues. The germline CDR1 and CDR2 sequences are SGHAT and FQNNGV. V trimming: 4 bases; J trimming: 4 bases; junction bases outside the gene matches: 9. The CDR3 DNA reads as TGTGCCAGCAGCTCCCCGGGACTAGCGGGAGTCGGGTACGAGCAGTACTTC. Translation: CASSSPGLAGVGYEQYF.

V usage is TRBV6-4 and J usage is TRBJ2-7; D not certain. The CDR3 extends over 13 amino acids. CDR1 and CDR2 (germline): MRHNA, SNTAGT. The germline V and J ends were trimmed by 2 bases and 7 bases, with 12 bases remaining between them. CDR3 in DNA: TGTGCCAGCAGTGACCCCCGCCCCCGGGAGCAGTACTTC. Its protein is CASSDPRPREQYF.

The chain couples TRBV9 to TRBJ2-1; the match to TRBD2 covers 8 bases. V dropped 0 bases and J dropped 4; count of bases not matched to a gene: 3. CDR1 is SGDLS and CDR2 is YYNGEE in the germline V gene. The CDR3 is 15 amino acids. For the CDR3, the DNA is TGTGCCAGCAGCGTAGACGGCGGGGGGTACAATGAGCAGTTCTTC. Protein product: CASSVDGGGYNEQFF.

This chain uses TRBV27 with TRBJ2-5, with TRBD2 matching over 10 bases. The germline gives CDR1 MNHEY, CDR2 SMNVEV (reference sequence). The V and J ends lost 5 bases and 4 bases, in that order; junction bases with no gene match: 10. CDR3 length: 16 amino acids. CDR3 coding DNA: TGTGCCAGCAGTCCCAGCCTAGCGGGAGCCCCAGAGACCCAGTACTTC. It yields the protein CASSPSLAGAPETQYF.

This clone was detected only once. CDR3 in amino acids: CASNSMRGDWTEAFF. CDR3 sequence (DNA): TGTGCCAGCAATTCCATGCGTGGGGACTGGACTGAAGCTTTCTTT. V usage is TRBV6-5 and J usage is TRBJ1-1; perhaps TRBD1 as D (5 bases). With 7 bases removed from V and 5 bases from J, the gap between germline ends came to 20 bases. Germline V gene lookup returns CDR1 MNHEY and CDR2 SVGAGI. The CDR3 runs 15 residues.

This clone showed up just a few times. The genes are TRBV6-1 and TRBJ1-5; D unresolved. The CDR3 is 15 residues long. CDR1 and CDR2 from the germline V gene are MNHNS and SASEGT. V gave up 3 bases and J gave up 6 bases, with 15 bases separating them. As DNA, the CDR3 is TGTGCCAGCAGTGATTTGAGGTATAGAGTTCAGCCCCAGCATTTT. It specifies CASSDLRYRVQPQHF.

The rearrangement uses TRBV10-3 and TRBJ1-6, with D possibly being TRBD1 (5 bases). Germline V gives CDR1 ENHRY, CDR2 SYGVKD. Trimming cost V 0 bases and J 14 bases, with 14 bases left between them. There are 14 residues in the CDR3. In DNA form, the CDR3 reads TGTGCCATCAGTGAGTCGACGGGGGTAATCACCCTCCACTTT. Translating gives CAISESTGVITLHF.

The rearrangement joins TRBV5-5 to TRBJ2-2, with 7 bases identical to TRBD1. The V gene's germline CDR1 is SGHKS and CDR2 YYEKEE (reference sequence). The V segment lost 5 bases and the J segment 7 bases; nucleotides outside the gene matches: 5. This CDR3 is built from 13 residues. The CDR3 nucleotides read TGTGCCAGCAGAGACAGGGTAGACGGGGAGCTGTTTTTT. As protein: CASRDRVDGELFF. Full variable domain (remainder filled in from reference TRBV5-5 and TRBJ2-2): DAGVTQSPTHLIKTRGQQVTLRCSPISGHKSVSWYQQVLGQGPQFIFQYYEKEERGRGNFPDRFSARQFPNYSSELNVNALLLGDSALYLCASRDRVDGELFFGEGSRLTVL.

V and J are TRBV5-1 and TRBJ1-2; 7 positions agree with TRBD1. Unmatched junction bases numbered 9, after V lost 2 bases and J lost 5 bases. Germline CDR1 is SGHRS and CDR2 is YFSETQ. The CDR3 covers 15 residues. The CDR3 nucleotides are TGCGCCAGCAGCTTTTGGGGACAGACGACTTATGGCTACACCTTC. The encoded protein is CASSFWGQTTYGYTF.